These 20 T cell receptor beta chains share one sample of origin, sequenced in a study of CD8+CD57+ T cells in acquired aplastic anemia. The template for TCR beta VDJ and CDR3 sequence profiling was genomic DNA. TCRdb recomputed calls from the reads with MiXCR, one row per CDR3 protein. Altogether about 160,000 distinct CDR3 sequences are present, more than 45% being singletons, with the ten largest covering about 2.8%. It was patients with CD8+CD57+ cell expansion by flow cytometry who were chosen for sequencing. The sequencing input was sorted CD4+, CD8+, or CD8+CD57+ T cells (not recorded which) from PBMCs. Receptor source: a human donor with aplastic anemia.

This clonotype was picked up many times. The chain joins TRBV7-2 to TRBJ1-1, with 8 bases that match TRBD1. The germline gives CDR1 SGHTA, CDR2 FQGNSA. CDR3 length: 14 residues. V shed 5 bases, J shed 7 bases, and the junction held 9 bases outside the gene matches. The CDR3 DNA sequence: TGTGCCAGCAGCCCTAGACAGGGGCTAAATGAAGCTTTCTTT. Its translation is CASSPRQGLNEAFF.

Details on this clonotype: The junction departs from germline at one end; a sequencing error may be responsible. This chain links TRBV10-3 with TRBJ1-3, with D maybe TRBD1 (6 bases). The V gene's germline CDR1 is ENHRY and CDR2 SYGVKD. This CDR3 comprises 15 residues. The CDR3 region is CASSSGANSGNTIYF. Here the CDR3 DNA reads TGTGCCAGCAGTTCGGGGGCGAACTCTGGAAACACCATATATTTT.

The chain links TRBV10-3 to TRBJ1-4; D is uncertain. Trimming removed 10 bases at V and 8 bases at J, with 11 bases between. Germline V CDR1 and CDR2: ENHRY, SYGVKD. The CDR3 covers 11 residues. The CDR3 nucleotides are TGTGCCACTTCGATGGGGGAAAAACTGTTTTTT. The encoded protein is CATSMGEKLFF.

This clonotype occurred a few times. CDR3 loop: CASSTSDGRNSPLHF. CDR3 in DNA: TGTGCCAGCAGCACCTCAGACGGACGTAATTCACCCCTCCACTTT. This chain uses TRBV11-2 with TRBJ1-6, with unresolved D. The CDR3 extends over 15 amino acids. Trimming cost V 5 bases and J 6 bases, with 14 bases left between them. Germline V CDR1 and CDR2: SGHAT, FQNNGV. The variable domain in full, with the rest retrieved from reference TRBV11-2 and TRBJ1-6, is EAGVAQSPRYKIIEKRQSVAFWCNPISGHATLYWYQQILGQGPKLLIQFQNNGVVDDSQLPKDRFSAERLKGVDSTLKIQPAKLEDSAVYLCASSTSDGRNSPLHFGNGTRLTVT.

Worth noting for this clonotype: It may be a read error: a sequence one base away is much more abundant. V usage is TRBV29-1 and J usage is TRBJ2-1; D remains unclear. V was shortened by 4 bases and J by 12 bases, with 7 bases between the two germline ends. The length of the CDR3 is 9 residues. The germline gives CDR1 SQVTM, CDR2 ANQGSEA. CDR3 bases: TGCAGCGTTGGATCGTTGCAGTTCTTC. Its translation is CSVGSLQFF.

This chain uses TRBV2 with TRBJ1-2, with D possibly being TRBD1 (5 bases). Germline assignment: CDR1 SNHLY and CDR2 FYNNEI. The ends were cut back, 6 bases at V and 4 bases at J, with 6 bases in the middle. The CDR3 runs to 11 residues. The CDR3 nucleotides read TGTGCCAGCAGGGACACCTATGGCTACACCTTC. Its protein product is CASRDTYGYTF.

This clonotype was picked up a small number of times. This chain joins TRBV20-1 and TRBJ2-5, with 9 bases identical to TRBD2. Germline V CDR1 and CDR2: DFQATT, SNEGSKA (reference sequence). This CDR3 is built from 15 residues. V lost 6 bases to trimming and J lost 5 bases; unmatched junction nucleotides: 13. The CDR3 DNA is TGCAGTGCCAAGAGCGGGGGGCCTTTAGGGGAGACCCAGTACTTC. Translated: CSAKSGGPLGETQYF.

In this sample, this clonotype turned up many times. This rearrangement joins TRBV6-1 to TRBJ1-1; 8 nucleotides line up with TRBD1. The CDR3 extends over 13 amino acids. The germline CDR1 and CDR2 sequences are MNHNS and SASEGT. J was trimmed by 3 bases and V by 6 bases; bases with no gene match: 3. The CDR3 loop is CASRPDRDTEAFF. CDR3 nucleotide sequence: TGTGCCAGCAGACCGGACAGGGACACTGAAGCTTTCTTT.

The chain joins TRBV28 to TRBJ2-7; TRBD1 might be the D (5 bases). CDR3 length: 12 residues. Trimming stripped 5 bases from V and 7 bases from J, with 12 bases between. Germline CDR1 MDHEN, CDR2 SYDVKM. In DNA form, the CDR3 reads TGTGCCAGCAGTCCCCCAGGGTGGGAGCAGTACTTC. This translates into CASSPPGWEQYF.

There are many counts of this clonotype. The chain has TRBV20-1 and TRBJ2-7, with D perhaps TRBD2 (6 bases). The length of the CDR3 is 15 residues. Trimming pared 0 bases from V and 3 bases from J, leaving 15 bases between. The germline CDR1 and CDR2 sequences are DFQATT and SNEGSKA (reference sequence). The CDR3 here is CSARDQEGFGYEQYF. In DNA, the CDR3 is TGCAGTGCTAGAGATCAGGAGGGTTTCGGCTACGAGCAGTACTTC.

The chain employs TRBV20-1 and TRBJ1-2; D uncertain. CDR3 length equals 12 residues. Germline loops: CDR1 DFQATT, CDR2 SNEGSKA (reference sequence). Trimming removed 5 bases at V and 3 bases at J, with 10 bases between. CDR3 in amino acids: CSAPPIHYGYTF. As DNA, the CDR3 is TGCAGTGCTCCCCCTATACACTATGGCTACACCTTC.

Written as DNA, the CDR3 is TGTGCCAGCAGCTTAGGTCCGGTGTACGAGCAGTACTTC. This sequence encodes CASSLGPVYEQYF. This sequence joins TRBV7-9 and TRBJ2-7; the D is unclear. Per germline, CDR1 SEHNR and CDR2 FQNEAQ (reference sequence). The ends were cut back, 1 base at V and 4 bases at J, with 8 bases in the middle. CDR3 length equals 13 residues.

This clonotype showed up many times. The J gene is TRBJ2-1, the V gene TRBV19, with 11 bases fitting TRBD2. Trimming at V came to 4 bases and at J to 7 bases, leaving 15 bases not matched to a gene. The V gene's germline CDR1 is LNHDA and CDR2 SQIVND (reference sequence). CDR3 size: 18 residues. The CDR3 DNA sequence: TGTGCCAGTAGTACTTCGCTGACTAGCGGGACTACTCGGAATGAGCAGTTCTTC. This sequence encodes CASSTSLTSGTTRNEQFF.

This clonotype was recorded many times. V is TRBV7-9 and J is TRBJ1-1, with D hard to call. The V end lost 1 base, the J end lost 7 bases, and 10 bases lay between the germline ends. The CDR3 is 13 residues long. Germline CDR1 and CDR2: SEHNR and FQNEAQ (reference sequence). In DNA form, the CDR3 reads TGTGCCAGCAGCTTAGAGGGTGGGAGTGAAGCTTTCTTT. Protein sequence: CASSLEGGSEAFF.

The CDR3 loop reads CASSQGTGGYQPQHF. CDR3 coding DNA: TGTGCCAGCAGCCAGGGGACAGGGGGTTATCAGCCCCAGCATTTT. This chain connects TRBV3-1 to TRBJ1-5; 11 nucleotides line up with TRBD1. Germline-derived CDR1 and CDR2 are LGHDT and YNNKEL (reference sequence). The CDR3 contains 15 residues. The V and J ends lost 3 bases and 5 bases, in that order; junction bases with no gene match: 3.

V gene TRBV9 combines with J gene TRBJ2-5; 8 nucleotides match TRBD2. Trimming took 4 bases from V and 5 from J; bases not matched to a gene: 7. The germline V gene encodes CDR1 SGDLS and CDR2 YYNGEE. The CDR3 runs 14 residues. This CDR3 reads CASSPTGGQETQYF. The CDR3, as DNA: TGTGCCAGCAGCCCAACGGGGGGGCAGGAGACCCAGTACTTC. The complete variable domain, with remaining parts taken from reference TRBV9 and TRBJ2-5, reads DSGVTQTPKHLITATGQRVTLRCSPRSGDLSVYWYQQSLDQGLQFLIQYYNGEERAKGNILERFSAQQFPDLHSELNLSSLELGDSALYFCASSPTGGQETQYFGPGTRLLVL.

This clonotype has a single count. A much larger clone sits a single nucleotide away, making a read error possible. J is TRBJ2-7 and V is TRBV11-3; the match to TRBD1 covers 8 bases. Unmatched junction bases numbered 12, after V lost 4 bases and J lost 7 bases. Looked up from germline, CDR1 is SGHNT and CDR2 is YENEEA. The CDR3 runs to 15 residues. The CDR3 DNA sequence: TGTGCCAGCAGCTCCGGACAGGGCTTGGGCAATGAGCAGTACTTC. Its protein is CASSSGQGLGNEQYF.

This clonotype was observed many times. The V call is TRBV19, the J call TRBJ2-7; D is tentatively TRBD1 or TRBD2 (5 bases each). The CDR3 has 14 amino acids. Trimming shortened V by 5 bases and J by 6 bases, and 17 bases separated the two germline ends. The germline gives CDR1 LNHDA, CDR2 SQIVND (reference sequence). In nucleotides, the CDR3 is TGTGCCAGTAGTCGCCAGGGACGGACAATCGAGCAGTACTTC. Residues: CASSRQGRTIEQYF. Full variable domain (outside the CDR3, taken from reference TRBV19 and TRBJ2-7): DGGITQSPKYLFRKEGQNVTLSCEQNLNHDAMYWYRQDPGQGLRLIYYSQIVNDFQKGDIAEGYSVSREKKESFPLTVTSAQKNPTAFYLCASSRQGRTIEQYFGPGTRLTVT.

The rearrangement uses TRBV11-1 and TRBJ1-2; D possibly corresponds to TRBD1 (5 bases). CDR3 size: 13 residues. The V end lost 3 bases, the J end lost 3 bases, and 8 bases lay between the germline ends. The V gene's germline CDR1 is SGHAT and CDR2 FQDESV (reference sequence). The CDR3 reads CASSLARDYGYTF. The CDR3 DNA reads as TGTGCCAGCAGCTTGGCCAGGGACTATGGCTACACCTTC.

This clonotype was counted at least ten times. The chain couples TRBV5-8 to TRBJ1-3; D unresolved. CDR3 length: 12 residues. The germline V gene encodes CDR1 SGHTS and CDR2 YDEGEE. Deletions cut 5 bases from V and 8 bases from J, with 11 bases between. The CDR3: CASRQNSHTIYF. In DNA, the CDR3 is TGTGCCAGCAGACAAAATAGCCACACCATATATTTT.